Below, 32 T cell receptor beta chains from the same sample are listed, as sequenced in a study of CD8+CD57+ T cells in acquired aplastic anemia. Genomic DNA, serving as template, underwent TCR beta VDJ and CDR3 profiling. TCRdb itself ran the reads through MiXCR, one entry per CDR3 protein. The table lists about 180,000 distinct CDR3 sequences, about half of them singletons, with 2.5% to 3.5% in the top ten. The material sequenced was sorted CD4+, CD8+, or CD8+CD57+ T cells (not recorded which) from PBMCs. The receptors were sampled from a human donor in good health.

This clonotype was found many times. This rearrangement joins TRBV19 to TRBJ1-5; no definite D call. This CDR3 is built from 16 residues. The germline CDR1 and CDR2 sequences are LNHDA and SQIVND (reference sequence). V shed 2 bases and J shed 1 base, with 12 bases lying between them. DNA of the CDR3: TGTGCCAGTAGTATATCGTTCGGAGGGAGCAATCAGCCCCAGCATTTT. It is translated as CASSISFGGSNQPQHF.

The V and J genes are TRBV2 and TRBJ2-3; no clear D gene. Germline lookup yields CDR1 SNHLY and CDR2 FYNNEI. The CDR3 runs to 15 residues. V was shortened by 4 bases and J by 2 bases, with 13 bases between the two germline ends. In DNA, the CDR3 is TGTGCCAGCAGTGGGCAAATCGGAGACACAGATACGCAGTATTTT. The encoded protein is CASSGQIGDTDTQYF.

The V gene is TRBV7-9, the J gene TRBJ1-6; D ambiguous. This CDR3 contains 14 residues. CDR1 is SEHNR, CDR2 FQNEAQ, per germline (reference sequence). V lost 8 bases and J lost 0, with 8 bases in between. This chain's CDR3 is CASERVSYNSPLHF. The CDR3, as DNA: TGTGCCAGCGAAAGGGTCTCCTATAATTCACCCCTCCACTTT.

This clonotype was counted many times. This chain joins TRBV5-1 and TRBJ2-2; 10 bases agree with TRBD2. Trimming at V came to 7 bases and at J to 1 base, leaving 7 bases not matched to a gene. Germline V gene data show CDR1 as SGHRS and CDR2 as YFSETQ. The CDR3 is 16 residues long. The CDR3 protein is CASSYRTSGNTGELFF. Written as DNA, the CDR3 is TGCGCCAGCTCGTATCGGACTAGCGGGAACACCGGGGAGCTGTTTTTT.

The chain carries TRBV29-1 and TRBJ2-1; 8 bases align to TRBD1. Germline trimming cut 1 base from V and 9 bases from J; bases unmatched to any gene: 8. CDR1 is SQVTM, CDR2 ANQGSEA, per germline. This CDR3 has 14 residues. CDR3 bases: TGCAGCGTTGAAGGCCCGGGACAGGTCCTTGAGCAGTTCTTC. Encoded protein: CSVEGPGQVLEQFF.

For this clonotype: A much larger clone lies a single base off, so this may be a read error. The chain recombines TRBV20-1 with TRBJ2-7; TRBD2 might be the D (6 bases). The CDR3 has 16 residues. Germline assignment: CDR1 DFQATT and CDR2 SNEGSKA (reference sequence). Trimming took off 0 bases at V and 0 bases at J, with 15 bases between the two ends. CDR3 protein: CSARDYLALVSYEQYF. The CDR3, as DNA: TGCAGTGCTAGAGATTACCTAGCGTTAGTCTCCTACGAGCAGTACTTC.

This clonotype occurred many times. The chain is built from TRBV6-5 and TRBJ1-3, with 7 bases identical to TRBD1. CDR3 length: 16 residues. The V and J ends lost 0 bases and 4 bases, in that order; junction bases with no gene match: 6. Germline V gene sequence: CDR1 MNHEY, CDR2 SVGAGI. CDR3 bases: TGTGCCAGCAGTTACTCGAGGGACAGTCCCGGAAACACCATATATTTT. Protein product: CASSYSRDSPGNTIYF.

This clonotype was recorded at least ten times. This chain uses TRBV6-1 with TRBJ1-1, with D perhaps TRBD1 (6 bases). The CDR3 is 13 residues long. CDR1 and CDR2 from the germline V gene are MNHNS and SASEGT. V was pared by 10 bases and J by 2 bases, with 14 bases between. DNA of the CDR3: TGTGCCACTTCGTTGGGACAAAACACTGAAGCTTTCTTT. Amino acids: CATSLGQNTEAFF.

Ten or more counts support this clonotype. The rearrangement joins TRBV4-3 to TRBJ1-2; D unresolved. Trimming pared 4 bases from V and 8 bases from J, leaving 11 bases between. CDR3 length: 12 amino acids. Germline CDR1 is LGHNA and CDR2 is YSLEER. CDR3 region: CASSLSLGGYTF. CDR3 coding DNA: TGCGCCAGCAGCCTGTCCCTGGGGGGCTACACCTTC.

Many counts were recorded for this clonotype. V gene TRBV4-1 combines with J gene TRBJ2-7; TRBD2 is a possible D gene (6 bases). V lost 0 bases and J 7 bases, leaving 16 bases between the germline ends. Germline V lookup: CDR1 MGHRA, CDR2 YSYEKL. This CDR3 comprises 15 residues. CDR3 coding DNA: TGCGCCAGCAGCCAAGACGCAAGCGGGTGGAGAGAGCAGTACTTC. Translated, it gives CASSQDASGWREQYF.

This clonotype was detected a few times. The chain has TRBV7-8 and TRBJ2-7; the D is unclear. Germline V gene data show CDR1 as SGHVS and CDR2 as FQNEAQ. Trimming cost V 2 bases and J 5 bases, with 7 bases left between them. The length of the CDR3 is 12 residues. The CDR3 region has the DNA TGTGCCAGCAGCTTACCTCGTCACGAGCAGTACTTC. It translates to CASSLPRHEQYF.

V and J are TRBV20-1 and TRBJ2-7; TRBD2 agrees at 7 bases. The CDR3 is 15 residues long. Germline V gene sequence: CDR1 DFQATT, CDR2 SNEGSKA (reference sequence). J lost 3 bases, V lost 5 bases, and 13 bases had no gene match. CDR3 sequence (DNA): TGCAGTGCTTATTTAGTAGAGGGAGGGTTCTACGAGCAGTACTTC. Amino acids: CSAYLVEGGFYEQYF.

This clonotype was detected ten times or more. J is TRBJ2-1 and V is TRBV7-3, with TRBD2 matching 8 bases. Germline V gives CDR1 SGHTA, CDR2 FQGTGA. The length of the CDR3 is 15 residues. V lost 4 bases, J lost 2 bases, and 4 bases stayed unmatched. The CDR3 DNA follows: TGTGCCAGCAGCTCGACTAGCGCTCCCTACAATGAGCAGTTCTTC. Translating it yields CASSSTSAPYNEQFF.

This clonotype has a handful of counts. The chain joins TRBV18 to TRBJ1-4; D remains ambiguous. The V end was cut by 4 bases, the J end by 8 bases, with 14 bases between. The CDR3 runs to 14 residues. Per germline, CDR1 KGHSH and CDR2 LQKENI. In DNA, the CDR3 is TGTGCCAGCTCACTCTCGATACCGGCGGAAAAACTGTTTTTT. This sequence encodes CASSLSIPAEKLFF.

This clonotype showed up many times. The chain combines TRBV12-5 with TRBJ1-1, with 8 bases aligning to TRBD1. The ends lost 8 bases at V and 4 bases at J; junction bases unmatched: 6. Germline CDR1 is LGHNT and CDR2 is FRNRAP. The CDR3 totals 13 residues. The CDR3, as DNA: TGTGCTAGTAGGACAGGGCGAGGCACTGAAGCTTTCTTT. Translated, it gives CASRTGRGTEAFF.

The chain combines TRBV18 with TRBJ2-5; a possible D gene is TRBD2 (6 bases). The CDR3 length is 13 residues. Per the germline V gene, CDR1 is KGHSH and CDR2 is LQKENI. Trimming shortened V by 5 bases and J by 5 bases, and 12 bases separated the two germline ends. The CDR3 here is CASSSGTLETQYF. For the CDR3, the DNA is TGTGCCAGCTCATCCGGGACTTTGGAGACCCAGTACTTC.

The table lists this clonotype with many counts. This sequence joins TRBV5-1 and TRBJ1-1, with D tentatively TRBD1 (6 bases). This CDR3 region has 13 residues. In germline, CDR1 is SGHRS, CDR2 YFSETQ. Trimming shortened V by 6 bases and J by 6 bases, and 15 bases separated the two germline ends. DNA of the CDR3: TGCGCCAGCAAGCTACAGGGTCGGCCTGAAGCTTTCTTT. Translated: CASKLQGRPEAFF.

The chain links TRBV29-1 to TRBJ1-2; 9 positions agree with TRBD1. Germline V gives CDR1 SQVTM, CDR2 ANQGSEA. V shed 6 bases and J 2 bases; nucleotides not matched to a gene: 7. CDR3 length equals 14 residues. This CDR3 is CSVDGQGINYGYTF. CDR3 sequence (DNA): TGCAGCGTCGATGGACAGGGGATAAACTATGGCTACACCTTC.

The chain carries TRBV24-1 and TRBJ2-3; no clear D gene. This CDR3 region has 15 residues. Trimming cost V 3 bases and J 5 bases, with 14 bases left between them. From germline, CDR1 is KGHDR and CDR2 SFDVKD. The CDR3 here is CATSDPGSPVDTQYF. The CDR3 DNA is TGTGCCACCAGTGATCCCGGTAGTCCGGTAGATACGCAGTATTTT.

This clonotype was recorded a few times. It is likely a read error, because the conserved phenylalanine at the end of the CDR3 is missing. This rearrangement joins TRBV9 to TRBJ2-1; no definite D call. The V gene lost 4 bases and the J gene lost 0 bases, with 8 bases spanning the gap. Germline lookup yields CDR1 SGDLS and CDR2 YYNGEE. The CDR3 loop spans 14 amino acids. The CDR3 sequence is CASSPSSSYNEQFL. In DNA, the CDR3 is TGTGCCAGCAGCCCCTCCAGCTCCTACAATGAGCAGTTCCTC.

This clonotype was seen many times. The chain has TRBV12-3 or TRBV12-4 and TRBJ1-1; no firm D call. V gave up 4 bases and J gave up 1 base, with 10 bases separating them. CDR3 length equals 14 residues. The CDR3 region has the DNA TGTGCCAGCAGTTCGGATGGGAAGAACACTGAAGCTTTCTTT. Its protein product is CASSSDGKNTEAFF.

V gene TRBV15 combines with J gene TRBJ1-2, with TRBD1 matching 7 bases. The CDR3 spans 14 residues. Per germline, CDR1 LNHNV and CDR2 YYDKDF (reference sequence). The trim removed 1 base at V and 3 bases at J, leaving 2 bases unmatched. CDR3 sequence reads: CATSRGDRDYGYTF. CDR3 in DNA: TGTGCCACCAGCAGAGGAGACAGGGACTATGGCTACACCTTC.

This clonotype was counted once. J is TRBJ2-5 and V is TRBV29-1, with D tentatively TRBD1 (5 bases). The germline V gene encodes CDR1 SQVTM and CDR2 ANQGSEA. CDR3 length: 13 amino acids. With 7 bases removed from V and 2 bases from J, the gap between germline ends came to 14 bases. In nucleotides, the CDR3 is TGCAGCGCCAGACAGTTGCTTCAAGAGACCCAGTACTTC. Its protein is CSARQLLQETQYF.

This clonotype was observed many times. This rearrangement joins TRBV7-2 to TRBJ2-3; 7 bases line up with TRBD2. V lost 0 bases to trimming and J lost 4 bases; unmatched junction nucleotides: 10. This CDR3 has 17 amino acids. Germline V gene lookup returns CDR1 SGHTA and CDR2 FQGNSA. CDR3 region: CASSLALFGRIADTQYF. CDR3 DNA sequence: TGTGCCAGCAGCTTAGCGCTTTTCGGGAGGATCGCAGATACGCAGTATTTT.

The rearrangement links TRBV13 to TRBJ2-1, with 8 positions matching TRBD2. The V and J ends lost 5 bases and 5 bases, in that order; junction bases with no gene match: 5. CDR3 length: 14 amino acids. CDR1 is PRHDT, CDR2 FYEKMQ, per germline (reference sequence). This CDR3 reads CASSLTSGHNEQFF. The CDR3 DNA reads TGTGCCAGCAGCCTAACTAGCGGCCACAATGAGCAGTTCTTC.

The chain employs TRBV4-1 and TRBJ2-4, with D perhaps TRBD2 (5 bases). CDR3 size: 16 residues. Germline V lookup: CDR1 MGHRA, CDR2 YSYEKL. V was shortened by 0 bases and J by 0 bases, with 9 bases between the two germline ends. The CDR3 here is CASSQDSGLAKNIQYF. As DNA, the CDR3 is TGCGCCAGCAGCCAAGATTCAGGACTAGCCAAAAACATTCAGTACTTC.

In its sample, this clonotype was seen many times. This may come from a read error, since a much larger clone is one base off. The conserved final phenylalanine or tryptophan is absent from the CDR3, which likely points to a read error. The V gene is TRBV2, the J gene TRBJ1-2, with 9 positions matching TRBD1. This CDR3 spans 15 amino acids. Germline assignment: CDR1 SNHLY and CDR2 FYNNEI. Trimming at V came to 5 bases and at J to 4 bases, leaving 8 bases not matched to a gene. The DNA for the CDR3 is TGTGCCAGCAGTCAACAGGGGGCGCAGAGCTATGGCTACACCCTC. It is translated as CASSQQGAQSYGYTL.

The chain joins TRBV5-4 to TRBJ1-2, with no clear D. The CDR3 extends over 11 amino acids. Germline V gene data show CDR1 as SGHNT and CDR2 as YYREEE (reference sequence). Trimming removed 5 bases at V and 8 bases at J, with 10 bases between. The CDR3 loop is CASSYLGGYTF. In DNA, the CDR3 is TGTGCCAGCAGTTACCTTGGGGGCTACACCTTC. Supplemented by reference TRBV5-4 and TRBJ1-2, the full variable domain reads ETGVTQSPTHLIKTRGQQVTLRCSSQSGHNTVSWYQQALGQGPQFIFQYYREEENGRGNFPPRFSGLQFPNYSSELNVNALELDDSALYLCASSYLGGYTFGSGTRLTVV.

V usage is TRBV24-1 and J usage is TRBJ2-7, with TRBD1 matching 8 bases. CDR3 length: 14 residues. V lost 4 bases, J lost 2 bases, and 3 bases stayed unmatched. The V gene's germline CDR1 is KGHDR and CDR2 SFDVKD. The DNA for the CDR3 is TGTGCCACCAGTGAAACGACAGGGGCCTACGAGCAGTACTTC. Protein: CATSETTGAYEQYF.

There are many counts of this clonotype. The V call is TRBV19, the J call TRBJ2-7; TRBD1 matches 7 bases. V lost 6 bases and J lost 6; bases outside the gene matches: 8. The CDR3 has 13 residues. The V gene's germline CDR1 is LNHDA and CDR2 SQIVND (reference sequence). CDR3 region: CASSGLTGAEQYF. CDR3 bases: TGTGCCAGTAGCGGGTTAACAGGGGCCGAGCAGTACTTC.

This clonotype was detected many times. This chain links TRBV24-1 with TRBJ2-7; 7 bases match TRBD2. The CDR3 runs 13 residues. J was trimmed by 6 bases and V by 7 bases; bases with no gene match: 8. CDR1 and CDR2 from the germline V gene are KGHDR and SFDVKD. The CDR3, as DNA: TGTGCCACCAGCCAGGCGGGGGATCGCGAGCAGTACTTC. Translating it yields CATSQAGDREQYF.

This clonotype has a single count. The chain is built from TRBV11-2 and TRBJ1-3; no clear D gene. The CDR3 loop spans 14 amino acids. V lost 5 bases and J lost 4, with 12 bases in between. CDR1 and CDR2 from the germline V gene are SGHAT and FQNNGV. CDR3 bases: TGTGCCAGCAGCAATCGAGGGAGAGGAAACACCATATATTTT. This sequence encodes CASSNRGRGNTIYF.